The entry below describes one T cell receptor beta chain. The entry originates in a study of monozygotic twins with inflammatory bowel disease. Germline V lookup: CDR1 KGHSH, CDR2 LQKENI. The CDR3 covers 14 residues. UMIs bearing a 6-nucleotide sample barcode were added through template switching. TCRdb reprocessed the 5' RACE reads; each CDR3 protein has one entry and no DNA is given. The sample totals 150,000 to 200,000 distinct CDR3 sequences. The TCR originated in a human donor with ulcerative colitis or Crohn's disease, or a healthy co-twin of an affected twin (not recorded which). Sequences were obtained from blood. The chain recombines TRBV18 with TRBJ1-2. CDR3: CASSPEQDYGTYTF.